This T cell receptor (beta chain) was captured by sequencing in a study of T cell clonality in common variable immunodeficiency. All CVID subjects were on immunoglobulin replacement for at least one year. Heparinized whole blood, roughly 5 to 8 ml, came from each donor. CVID and control samples used equivalent genomic DNA input. Profiling relied on immunoSEQ multiplex PCR, and the TCRdb table lists in-frame clones only, not all of them. The profile covers about 25,000 clones, none occurring a single time. This clone was detected ten times or more. Its antigen is not known. The read falls 3 residues short of the CDR3 end, and the missing part is taken from the germline J gene. V lost 7 bases to trimming and J lost 5 bases, with 9 bases between them. CDR3 length: 11 residues. Study outcomes and limitations: Common variable immunodeficiency TCR beta sequences reportedly had fewer deletions and N-nucleotide insertions.

The origin of this receptor is a human donor with common variable immunodeficiency. The chain employs TRBV23-1 and TRBJ2-7; no reliable D call. TRBV23-1 is reported as an ORF; its role is uncertain. Sequences were obtained from peripheral blood mononuclear cells. Partial CDR3 DNA: TGCGCCAGCAACCCCGGTGACGAG. Its translation is CASNPGDE. The whole CDR3 region reads CASNPGDEQYF.